The clone carrying this T cell receptor beta chain was seen only a few times. The antigen remains unidentified. This probably arose from a read error, given a far larger clone one base away. Adult Caucasians living in Nashville, Tennessee made up all of the donors. The CDR3 consists of 16 residues. Germline values: CDR1 MNHNS, CDR2 SASEGT. This specimen belongs to a study of shared clonotypes between healthy human individuals. Notes on the study in general: Clonotype sharing among donors was expected to depend on sequencing depth.

At the deep level, the assay was run. Assay: immunoSEQ multiplex PCR; the TCRdb copy retains only in-frame clones and omits some. This table holds roughly 480,000 clones, roughly 85% found once. Sequenced: PBMCs. The receptor's source is a woman between 40 and 50 years old in good health. Some clones in this sample may be carry-over from other donors' samples. V and J are TRBV6-1 and TRBJ2-6; D assignment may be TRBD1 or TRBD2 (5 bases each). CDR3 in DNA: TGTGCCAGCAGTGAATTGGACTTCTCTGGGGCCAACGCCCTGACTTTC. It yields the protein CASSELDFSGANALTF.